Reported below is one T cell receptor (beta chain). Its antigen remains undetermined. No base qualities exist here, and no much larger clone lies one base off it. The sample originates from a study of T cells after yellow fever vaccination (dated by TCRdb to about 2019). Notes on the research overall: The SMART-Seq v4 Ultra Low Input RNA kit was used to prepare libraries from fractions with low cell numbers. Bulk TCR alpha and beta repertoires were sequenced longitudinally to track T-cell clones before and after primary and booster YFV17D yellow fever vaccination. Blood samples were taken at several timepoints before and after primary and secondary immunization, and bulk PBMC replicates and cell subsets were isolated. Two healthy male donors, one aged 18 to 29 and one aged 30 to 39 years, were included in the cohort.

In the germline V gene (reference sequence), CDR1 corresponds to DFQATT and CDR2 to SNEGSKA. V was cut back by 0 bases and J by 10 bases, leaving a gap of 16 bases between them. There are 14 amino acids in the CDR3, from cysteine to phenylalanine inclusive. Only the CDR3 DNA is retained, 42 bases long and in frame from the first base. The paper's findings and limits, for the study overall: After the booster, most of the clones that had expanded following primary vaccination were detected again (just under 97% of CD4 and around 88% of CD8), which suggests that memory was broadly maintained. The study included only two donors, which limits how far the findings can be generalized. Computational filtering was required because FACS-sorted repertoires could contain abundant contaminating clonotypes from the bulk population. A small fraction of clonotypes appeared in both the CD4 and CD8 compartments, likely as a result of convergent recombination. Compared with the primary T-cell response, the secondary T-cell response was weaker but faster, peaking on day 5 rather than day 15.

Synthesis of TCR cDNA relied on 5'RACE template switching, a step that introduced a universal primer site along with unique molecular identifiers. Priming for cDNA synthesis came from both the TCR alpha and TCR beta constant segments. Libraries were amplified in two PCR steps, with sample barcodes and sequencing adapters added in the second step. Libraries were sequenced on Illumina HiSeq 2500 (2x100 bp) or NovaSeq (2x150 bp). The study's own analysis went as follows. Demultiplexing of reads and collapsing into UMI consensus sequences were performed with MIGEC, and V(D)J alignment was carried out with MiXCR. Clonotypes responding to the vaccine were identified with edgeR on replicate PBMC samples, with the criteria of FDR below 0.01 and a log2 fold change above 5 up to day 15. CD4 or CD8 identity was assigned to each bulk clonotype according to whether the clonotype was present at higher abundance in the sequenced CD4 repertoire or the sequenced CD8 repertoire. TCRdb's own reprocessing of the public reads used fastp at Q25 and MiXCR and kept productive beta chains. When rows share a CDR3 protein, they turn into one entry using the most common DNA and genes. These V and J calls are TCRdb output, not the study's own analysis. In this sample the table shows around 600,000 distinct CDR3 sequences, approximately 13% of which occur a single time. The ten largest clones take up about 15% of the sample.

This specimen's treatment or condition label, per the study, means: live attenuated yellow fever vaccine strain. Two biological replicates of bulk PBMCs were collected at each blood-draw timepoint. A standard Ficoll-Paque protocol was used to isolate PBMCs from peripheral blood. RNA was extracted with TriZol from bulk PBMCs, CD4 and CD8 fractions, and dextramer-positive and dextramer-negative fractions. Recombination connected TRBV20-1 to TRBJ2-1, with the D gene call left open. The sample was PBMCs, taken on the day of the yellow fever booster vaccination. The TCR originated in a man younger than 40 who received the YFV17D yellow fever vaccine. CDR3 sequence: CSARDIVRNIEQFF. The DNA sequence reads TGCAGTGCTAGAGATATAGTAAGGAACATAGAGCAGTTCTTC.